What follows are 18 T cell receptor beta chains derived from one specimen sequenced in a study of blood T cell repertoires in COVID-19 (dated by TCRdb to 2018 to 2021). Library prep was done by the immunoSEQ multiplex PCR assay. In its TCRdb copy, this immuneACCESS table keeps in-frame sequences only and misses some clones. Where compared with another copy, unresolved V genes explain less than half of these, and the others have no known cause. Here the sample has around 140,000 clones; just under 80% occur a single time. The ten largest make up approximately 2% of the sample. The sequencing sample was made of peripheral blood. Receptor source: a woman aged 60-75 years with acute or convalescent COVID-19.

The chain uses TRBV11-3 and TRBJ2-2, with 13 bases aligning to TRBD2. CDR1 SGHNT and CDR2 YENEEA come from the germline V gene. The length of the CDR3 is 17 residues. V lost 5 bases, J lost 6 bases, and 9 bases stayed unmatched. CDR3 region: CASSPRTSGSFSGELFF. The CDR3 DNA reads TGTGCCAGCAGCCCCCGGACTAGCGGGAGCTTTTCCGGGGAGCTGTTTTTT.

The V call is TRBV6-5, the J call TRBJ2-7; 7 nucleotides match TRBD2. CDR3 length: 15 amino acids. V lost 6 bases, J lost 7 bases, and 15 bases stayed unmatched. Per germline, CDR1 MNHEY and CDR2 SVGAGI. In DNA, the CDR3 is TGTGCCAGCAGCCGAAGCGGGATACCCGCCCTAGAGCAGTACTTC. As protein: CASSRSGIPALEQYF.

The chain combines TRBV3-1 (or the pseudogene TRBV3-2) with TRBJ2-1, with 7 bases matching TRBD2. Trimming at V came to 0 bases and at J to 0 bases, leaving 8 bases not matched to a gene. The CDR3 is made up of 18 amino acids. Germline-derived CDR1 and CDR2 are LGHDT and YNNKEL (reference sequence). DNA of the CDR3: TGTGCCAGCAGCCAAGATAGGGGAAGCGGGAACTCCTACAATGAGCAGTTCTTC. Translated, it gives CASSQDRGSGNSYNEQFF.

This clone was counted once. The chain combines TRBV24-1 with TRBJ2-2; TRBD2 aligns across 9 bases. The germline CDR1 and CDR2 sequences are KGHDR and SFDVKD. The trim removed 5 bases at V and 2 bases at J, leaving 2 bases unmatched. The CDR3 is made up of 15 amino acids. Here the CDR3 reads CATSVAGVNTGELFF. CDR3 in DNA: TGTGCCACCAGTGTAGCGGGAGTTAACACCGGGGAGCTGTTTTTT.

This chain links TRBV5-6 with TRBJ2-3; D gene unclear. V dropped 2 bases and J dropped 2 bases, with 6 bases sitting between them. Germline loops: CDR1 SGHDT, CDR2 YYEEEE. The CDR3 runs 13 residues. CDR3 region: CASSFRPTDTQYF. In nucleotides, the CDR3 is TGTGCCAGCAGCTTCAGGCCCACAGATACGCAGTATTTT.

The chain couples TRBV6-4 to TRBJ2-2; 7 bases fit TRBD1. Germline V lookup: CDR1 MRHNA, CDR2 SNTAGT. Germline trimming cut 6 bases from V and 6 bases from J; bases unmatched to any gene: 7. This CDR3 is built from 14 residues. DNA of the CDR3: TGTGCCAGCAGGGAACAGACAGGGTCCGGGGAGCTGTTTTTT. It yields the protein CASREQTGSGELFF.

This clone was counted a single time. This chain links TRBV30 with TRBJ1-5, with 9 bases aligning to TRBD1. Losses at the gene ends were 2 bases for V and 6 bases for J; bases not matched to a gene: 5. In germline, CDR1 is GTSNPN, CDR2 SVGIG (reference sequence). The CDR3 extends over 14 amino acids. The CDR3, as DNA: TGTGCCTGGAGTAAGGGACAGGGAGGTCAGCCCCAGCATTTT. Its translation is CAWSKGQGGQPQHF. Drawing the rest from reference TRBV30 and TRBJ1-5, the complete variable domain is SQTIHQWPATLVQPVGSPLSLECTVEGTSNPNLYWYRQAAGRGLQLLFYSVGIGQISSEVPQNLSASRPQDRQFILSSKKLLLSDSGFYLCAWSKGQGGQPQHFGDGTRLSIL.

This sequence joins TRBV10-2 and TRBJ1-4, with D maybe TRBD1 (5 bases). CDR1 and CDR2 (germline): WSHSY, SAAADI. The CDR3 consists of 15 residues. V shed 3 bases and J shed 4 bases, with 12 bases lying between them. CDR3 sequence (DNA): TGCGCCAGCAGTGACAGACAGAAAATTAATGAAAAACTGTTTTTT. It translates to CASSDRQKINEKLFF.

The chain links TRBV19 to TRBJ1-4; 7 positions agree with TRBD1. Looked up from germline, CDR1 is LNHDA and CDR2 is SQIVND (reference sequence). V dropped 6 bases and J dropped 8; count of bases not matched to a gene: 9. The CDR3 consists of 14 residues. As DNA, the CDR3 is TGTGCCAGTAGCGGCCCGGGACAGCAGGAAAAACTGTTTTTT. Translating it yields CASSGPGQQEKLFF.

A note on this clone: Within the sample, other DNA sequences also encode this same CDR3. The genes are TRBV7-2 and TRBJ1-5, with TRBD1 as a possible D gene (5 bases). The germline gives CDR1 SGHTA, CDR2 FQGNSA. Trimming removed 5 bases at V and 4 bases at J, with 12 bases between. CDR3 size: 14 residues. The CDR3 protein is CASSLTGPNQPQHF. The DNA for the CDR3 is TGTGCCAGCAGCCTTACAGGTCCGAATCAGCCCCAGCATTTT. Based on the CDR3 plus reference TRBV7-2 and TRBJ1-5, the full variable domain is GAGVSQSPSNKVTEKGKDVELRCDPISGHTALYWYRQSLGQGLEFLIYFQGNSAPDKSGLPSDRFSAERTGGSVSTLTIQRTQQEDSAVYLCASSLTGPNQPQHFGDGTRLSIL.

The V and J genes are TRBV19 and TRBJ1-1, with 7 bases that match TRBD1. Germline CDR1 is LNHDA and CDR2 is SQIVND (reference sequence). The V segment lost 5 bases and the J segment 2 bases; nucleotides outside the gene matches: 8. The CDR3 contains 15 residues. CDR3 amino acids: CASSPTGTVNTEAFF. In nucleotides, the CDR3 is TGTGCCAGTAGTCCCACCGGGACAGTTAACACTGAAGCTTTCTTT.

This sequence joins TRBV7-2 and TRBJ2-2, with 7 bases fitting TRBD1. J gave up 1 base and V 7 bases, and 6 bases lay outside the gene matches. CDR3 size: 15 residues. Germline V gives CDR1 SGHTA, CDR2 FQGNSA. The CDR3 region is CASITQGMNTGELFF. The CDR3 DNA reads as TGTGCCAGCATCACACAGGGGATGAACACCGGGGAGCTGTTTTTT.

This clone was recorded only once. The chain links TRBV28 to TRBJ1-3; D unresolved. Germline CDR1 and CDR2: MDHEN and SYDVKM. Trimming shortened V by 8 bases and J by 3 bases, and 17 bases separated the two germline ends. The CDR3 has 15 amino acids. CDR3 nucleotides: TGTGCCAGCTCGGAGGAGGCTCTCTTTGGAAACACCATATATTTT. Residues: CASSEEALFGNTIYF.

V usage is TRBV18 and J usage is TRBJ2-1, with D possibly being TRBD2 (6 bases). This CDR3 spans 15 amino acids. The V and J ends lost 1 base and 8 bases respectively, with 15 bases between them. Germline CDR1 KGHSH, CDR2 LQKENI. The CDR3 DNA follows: TGTGCCAGCTCACCACGGATCAGGACGGGAGATGAGCAGTTCTTC. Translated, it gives CASSPRIRTGDEQFF.

CDR3 residues: CASSEVGLADATSTDTQYF. The CDR3 bases are TGTGCCAGCAGTGAAGTTGGGCTAGCGGATGCTACTAGCACAGATACGCAGTATTTT. V and J are TRBV6-1 and TRBJ2-3, with 7 bases fitting TRBD2. From germline, CDR1 is MNHNS and CDR2 SASEGT. The V segment lost 1 base and the J segment 0 bases; nucleotides outside the gene matches: 13. The CDR3 runs to 19 residues.

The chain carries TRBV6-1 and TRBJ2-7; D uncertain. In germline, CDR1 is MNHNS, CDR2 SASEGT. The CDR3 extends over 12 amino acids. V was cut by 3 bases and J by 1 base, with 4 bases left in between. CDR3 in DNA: TGTGCCAGCAGTGACAGGTCCTACGAGCAGTACTTC. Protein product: CASSDRSYEQYF.

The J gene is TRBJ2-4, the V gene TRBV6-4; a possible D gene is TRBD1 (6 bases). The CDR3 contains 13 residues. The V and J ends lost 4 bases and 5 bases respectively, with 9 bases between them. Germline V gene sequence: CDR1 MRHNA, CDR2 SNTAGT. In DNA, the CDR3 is TGTGCCAGCAGTGCAGGGGCCCAAAACATTCAGTACTTC. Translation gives CASSAGAQNIQYF.

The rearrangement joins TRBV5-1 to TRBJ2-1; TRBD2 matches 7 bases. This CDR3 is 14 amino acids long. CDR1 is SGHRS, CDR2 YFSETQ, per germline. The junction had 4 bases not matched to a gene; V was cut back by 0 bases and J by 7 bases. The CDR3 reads CASSLGGRSNEQFF. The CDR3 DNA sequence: TGCGCCAGCAGCTTGGGCGGGAGATCAAATGAGCAGTTCTTC.